The entry that follows covers one T cell receptor (beta chain) sequence. Its antigen is unknown. The V gene's germline CDR1 is MNHEY and CDR2 SVGAGI. The CDR3 consists of 15 residues. Trimming took 6 bases from V and 5 from J, leaving 16 bases between them. Stated time point: neoterminal ileum biopsy at postoperative endoscopy, about 6 months after surgery. This sample was included in a study of T cell repertoires in ileal Crohn's disease. Study-wide context: Median disease duration was roughly 7.9 years; approximately 32% smoked at surgery.

Study-wide findings and caveats: Active smokers at surgery had more clonal expansions than non-smokers. Every patient over 26.8% clonality showed endoscopic recurrence.

Some clones are missing from TCRdb's copy, which holds only in-frame ones; the method was immunoSEQ multiplex PCR. This sample has almost 4,000 clones, with roughly 78% found just once. The chain recombines TRBV6-5 with TRBJ1-4; D remains ambiguous. The TCR originated in an adult with Crohn's disease. The sequencing input was ileal tissue. CDR3 in amino acids: CASRPSRRRNEKLFF. DNA for the CDR3: TGTGCCAGCAGGCCTTCTCGTCGCAGGAATGAAAAACTGTTTTTT.